The clone carrying this TCR beta chain was counted only a few times. This entry comes from a study of blood T cell repertoires in COVID-19. In the study overall: COVID-19 samples collected from the United States, Italy and Spain covered acute and convalescent phases.

Study processing details: The authors estimated nucleated cell counts from reference gene primer amplification. Repertoires were generated with immunoSEQ multiplex PCR, while TCRdb's copy carries only in-frame clones and drops some. Clonal size and the V and J genes are those of that table, whereas D and trimming came from the DNA. The data contain 200,000 to 250,000 clones, about 90% of them singletons. The CDR3 loop spans 14 amino acids. The sequence came from a man aged 18 to 30 with active or convalescent COVID-19. The genes are TRBV21-1 and TRBJ1-1. TRBV21-1 corresponds to a pseudogene. The sample was peripheral blood. Here the CDR3 reads CASPEPGQNTEAFF. CDR3 sequence (DNA): TGTGCCAGCCCAGAACCGGGTCAGAACACTGAAGCTTTCTTT.